The sequence of this TCR beta chain was determined in a study of blood T cell repertoires in COVID-19. Study overall: From the United States, Italy and Spain came samples of acute and convalescent COVID-19.

Clones were read by immunoSEQ multiplex PCR, and TCRdb kept only the in-frame ones, dropping some. The repertoire consists of 250,000 to 400,000 clones, with about nine tenths occurring once and the leading ten covering around 2.7%. Individuals aged roughly 18 to 100 years were recruited from some 26 US areas. CDR1 and CDR2 (germline): LGHNA, YNFKEQ. V gave up 4 bases and J gave up 8 bases, with 17 bases separating them. The CDR3 loop spans 15 amino acids. This TCR derives from a man between 60 and 75 years old who had recovered from COVID-19. The rearrangement links TRBV4-2 to TRBJ1-4; a weak D match, TRBD1 (5 bases). Specimen: PBMCs or T cells enriched from blood (not recorded which). CDR3 sequence reads: CASSPRIRVGEKLFF. DNA for the CDR3: TGTGCCAGCAGCCCGAGGATCAGGGTAGGCGAAAAACTGTTTTTT.